Listed below are T cell receptor beta chains from one sample, sequenced in a study of cytomegalovirus exposure and HLA in healthy donors. The repertoire was sequenced with immunoSEQ multiplex PCR; TCRdb's copy has only in-frame clones and lacks some. Among 150,000 or so clones listed, around three quarters were seen once. Specimen: PBMCs. The receptors here all came from a middle-aged man in good health and CMV-seropositive. The CDR3 runs from the conserved cysteine through the conserved F or W. The D gene is left open where the match is weak. Size is stated for part of the rows, as once, few or many counts, or as a class when the clone is expanded.

abundance | j_gene | d_gene | v_gene | CDR3aa | CDR3nt
. | TRBJ1-1 | . | TRBV4-1 | CASSPPQAATEAFF | TGCGCCAGCAGCCCCCCCCAGGCAGCCACTGAAGCTTTCTTT
. | TRBJ1-2 | . | TRBV2 | CASRLKPDGTNYGYTF | TGTGCCAGCCGACTAAAACCCGATGGGACTAACTATGGCTACACCTTC
. | TRBJ1-1 | . | TRBV2 | CASTAGWGYTEAFF | TGTGCCAGCACGGCAGGGTGGGGTTACACTGAAGCTTTCTTT
. | TRBJ1-1 | TRBD1 | TRBV19 | CASADRGLAEAFF | TGTGCCAGCGCGGACAGGGGGCTAGCTGAAGCTTTCTTT
. | TRBJ1-1 | . | TRBV11-2 | CASSLDRRSEAFF | TGTGCCAGCAGCTTAGATCGGAGGAGTGAAGCTTTCTTT
. | TRBJ1-1 | TRBD1 | TRBV7-2 | CASSFQTGSKNTEAFF | TGTGCCAGCAGCTTCCAGACAGGGTCCAAGAACACTGAAGCTTTCTTT
. | TRBJ1-1 | TRBD1 | TRBV9 | CASRRTGFTEAFF | TGTGCCAGCAGGAGGACAGGCTTCACTGAAGCTTTCTTT
. | TRBJ2-2 | TRBD1 | TRBV7-9 | CASSSPNRGDSGELFF | TGTGCCAGCAGCTCCCCAAACAGGGGAGATAGTGGGGAGCTGTTTTTT
. | TRBJ1-2 | . | TRBV15 | CATSRDGANYGHTF | TGTGCCACCAGCAGAGATGGGGCTAACTATGGCCACACCTTC
few | TRBJ2-5 | TRBD1 | TRBV29-1 | CSVGPGGETQYF | TGCAGCGTTGGGCCAGGGGGAGAGACCCAGTACTTC
once | TRBJ1-5 | TRBD1 | TRBV6-6 | CARLGQDLDQPQHF | TGTGCCAGGTTAGGACAGGATCTAGATCAGCCCCAGCATTTT
. | TRBJ1-1 | TRBD1 | TRBV29-1 | CSVAGQGNTEAFF | TGCAGCGTCGCCGGACAGGGAAACACTGAAGCTTTCTTT
. | TRBJ2-2 | . | TRBV19 | CASSIPGQPLRELFF | TGTGCCAGTAGTATTCCGGGTCAGCCCCTTCGGGAGCTGTTTTTT
. | TRBJ2-7 | TRBD2 | TRBV2 | CASTLTSGTYEQYF | TGTGCCAGCACCCTGACTAGCGGGACCTACGAGCAGTACTTC
few | TRBJ2-7 | . | TRBV7-6 | CASSLGGLREQYF | TGTGCCAGCAGCTTAGGCGGACTGCGGGAGCAGTACTTC
. | TRBJ1-1 | TRBD1 | TRBV9 | CASSVGTGSNAEAFF | TGTGCCAGCAGCGTAGGGACAGGTTCCAACGCTGAAGCTTTCTTT
. | TRBJ2-3 | . | TRBV6-1 | CASSRDTQYF | TGTGCCAGCAGTCGTGATACGCAGTATTTT
. | TRBJ1-2 | . | TRBV6-5 | CASSSGTPYGYTF | TGTGCCAGCAGTTCCGGGACACCATATGGCTACACCTTC
few | TRBJ1-1 | . | TRBV11-2 | CASSLVDVTEAFF | TGTGCCAGCAGCTTAGTAGATGTGACTGAAGCTTTCTTT
. | TRBJ1-2 | . | TRBV19 | CASSAAGAMGNYGYTF | TGTGCCAGTAGCGCTGCGGGGGCAATGGGAAACTATGGCTACACCTTC
. | TRBJ1-5 | TRBD1 | TRBV6-1 | CASNELQGAQPQHF | TGTGCCAGCAACGAGCTACAGGGGGCTCAGCCCCAGCATTTT
few | TRBJ1-5 | . | TRBV7-8 | CASSLSPAGGQPQHF | TGTGCCAGCAGCCTCTCCCCAGCGGGCGGTCAGCCCCAGCATTTT
. | TRBJ1-4 | . | TRBV2 | CAGRQDTNERLFF | TGTGCCGGACGACAGGATACTAATGAAAGACTGTTTTTT
. | TRBJ1-5 | TRBD1 | TRBV5-1 | CASSSGTGGNQPQHF | TGCGCCAGCAGCTCCGGGACAGGGGGCAATCAGCCCCAGCATTTT
once | TRBJ2-2 | TRBD1 | TRBV5-1 | CASSFIRSDRGYTGELFF | TGCGCCAGCAGTTTTATTAGGTCGGACAGGGGTTACACCGGGGAGCTGTTTTTT
few | TRBJ2-5 | . | TRBV5-1 | CASSPGTNQETQYF | TGCGCCAGCAGCCCAGGGACAAACCAAGAGACCCAGTACTTC
. | TRBJ2-4 | . | TRBV29-1 | CSVVGGLDIQYF | TGCAGCGTTGTCGGGGGTTTGGACATTCAGTACTTC
. | TRBJ1-2 | . | TRBV6-5 | CASSYSEGANYGYTF | TGTGCCAGCAGTTACTCGGAGGGAGCTAACTATGGCTACACCTTC
. | TRBJ1-4 | TRBD1 | TRBV6-6 | CASSLMGQTNEKLLF | TGTGCCAGCAGTCTTATGGGACAGACTAATGAAAAACTGCTTTTT
. | TRBJ2-7 | . | TRBV7-2 | CASSLVYEQYF | TGTGCCAGCAGCTTAGTATACGAGCAGTACTTC
. | TRBJ1-6 | TRBD1 | TRBV9 | CASSAEGTASSYNSPLHF | TGTGCCAGCAGCGCAGAAGGGACAGCTAGCTCCTATAATTCACCCCTCCACTTT
. | TRBJ1-6 | . | TRBV28 | CASSPPRGISNSPLHF | TGTGCCAGCAGCCCCCCCCGAGGCATATCGAATTCACCCCTCCACTTT
. | TRBJ1-1 | . | TRBV6-5 | CASSYSRGNTEAFF | TGTGCCAGCAGTTACTCGCGGGGTAACACTGAAGCTTTCTTT
few | TRBJ2-2 | . | TRBV11-2 | CASSLRMADNTGELFF | TGTGCCAGCAGCTTACGTATGGCGGATAACACCGGGGAGCTGTTTTTT
. | TRBJ1-6 | . | TRBV5-1 | CASSLAIRYSPLHF | TGCGCCAGCAGCTTGGCCATCAGGTATTCACCCCTCCACTTT
. | TRBJ1-2 | . | TRBV29-1 | CSVESDYGYTF | TGCAGCGTTGAGAGCGACTATGGCTACACCTTC
. | TRBJ2-1 | TRBD2 | TRBV5-1 | CASSLGGASGGDEQFF | TGCGCCAGCAGCTTGGGAGGTGCTAGCGGGGGGGACGAGCAGTTCTTC
. | TRBJ2-1 | . | TRBV7-9 | CASTSDYNEQFF | TGTGCCAGCACGAGCGACTACAATGAGCAGTTCTTC
. | TRBJ2-7 | TRBD1 | TRBV5-1 | CASSLPRDRGYEQYF | TGCGCCAGCAGCTTGCCGAGGGACAGGGGCTACGAGCAGTACTTC
few | TRBJ2-7 | . | TRBV27 | CASRGSGQGYYEQYF | TGTGCCAGCAGAGGATCCGGGCAGGGATACTACGAGCAGTACTTC
. | TRBJ1-1 | TRBD1 | TRBV5-4 | CASSSYRGLSTEAFF | TGTGCCAGCAGCTCCTACAGGGGGCTTAGCACTGAAGCTTTCTTT
. | TRBJ1-5 | TRBD1 | TRBV25-1 | CASSAGQANQPQHF | TGTGCCAGCAGTGCCGGACAGGCTAATCAGCCCCAGCATTTT
. | TRBJ2-4 | TRBD1 | TRBV5-4 | CASSSTGTGSDIQYF | TGTGCCAGCAGCTCTACCGGGACAGGGAGCGACATTCAGTACTTC
. | TRBJ1-1 | . | TRBV6-7 | CASSYSRPSDQTKNAEAFF | TGTGCCAGCAGTTACTCCCGGCCCAGCGACCAAACCAAGAACGCTGAAGCTTTCTTT